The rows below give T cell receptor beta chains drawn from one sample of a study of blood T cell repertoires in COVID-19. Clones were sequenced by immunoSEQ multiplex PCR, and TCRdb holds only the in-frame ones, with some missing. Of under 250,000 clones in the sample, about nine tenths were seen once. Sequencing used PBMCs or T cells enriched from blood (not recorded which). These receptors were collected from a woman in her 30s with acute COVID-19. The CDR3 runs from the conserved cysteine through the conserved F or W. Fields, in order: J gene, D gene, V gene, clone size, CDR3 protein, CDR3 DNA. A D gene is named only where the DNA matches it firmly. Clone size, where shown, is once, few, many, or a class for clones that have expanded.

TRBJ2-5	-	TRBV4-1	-	CASSQVRPGPQETQYF	TGCGCCAGCAGCCAAGTTCGGCCAGGGCCACAAGAGACCCAGTACTTC
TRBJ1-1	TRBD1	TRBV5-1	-	CASSPIDRVNTEAFF	TGCGCCAGCAGCCCCATTGACAGGGTGAACACTGAAGCTTTCTTT
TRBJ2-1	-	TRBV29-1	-	CSVEPTRGYNEQFF	TGCAGCGTTGAACCGACTCGCGGATACAATGAGCAGTTCTTC
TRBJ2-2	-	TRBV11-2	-	CASSLESGAGELFF	TGTGCCAGCAGCTTAGAATCCGGAGCCGGGGAGCTGTTTTTT
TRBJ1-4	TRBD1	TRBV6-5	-	CASSRTGATNEKLFF	TGTGCCAGCAGTAGGACAGGGGCGACAAATGAAAAACTGTTTTTT
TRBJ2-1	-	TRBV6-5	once	CASSYGGKHEQFF	TGTGCCAGCAGTTACGGGGGGAAACATGAGCAGTTCTTC
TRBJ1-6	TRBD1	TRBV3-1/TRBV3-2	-	CASRASATGSSPLHF	TGTGCCAGCCGCGCATCCGCGACAGGGTCTTCACCCCTCCACTTT
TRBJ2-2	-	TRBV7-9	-	CASSLRMGLSYTGELFF	TGTGCCAGCAGCTTAAGAATGGGACTCTCCTACACCGGGGAGCTGTTTTTT
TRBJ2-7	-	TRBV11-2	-	CASSQTGSEQYF	TGTGCCAGCAGCCAAACAGGGAGCGAGCAGTACTTC
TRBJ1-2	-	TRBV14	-	CASSHGSFRTSGGYTF	TGTGCCAGCAGCCACGGCTCCTTCCGGACTTCTGGTGGCTACACCTTC
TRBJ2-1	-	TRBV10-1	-	CASSETIRGDEQFF	TGCGCCAGCAGTGAGACGATACGAGGTGATGAGCAGTTCTTC
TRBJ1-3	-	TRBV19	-	CASSPPGRGPGNTIYF	TGTGCCAGTAGTCCCCCCGGGAGGGGACCTGGAAACACCATATATTTT
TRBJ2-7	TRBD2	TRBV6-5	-	CASGLAGTSYEQYF	TGTGCCAGTGGACTAGCGGGGACCTCCTACGAGCAGTACTTC
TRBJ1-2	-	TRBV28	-	CASRPPGLGAYTF	TGTGCCAGCAGACCCCCGGGGTTGGGCGCCTACACCTTC
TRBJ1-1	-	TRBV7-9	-	CASSLGRQGITEAFF	TGTGCCAGCAGCTTAGGGCGGCAGGGCATCACTGAAGCTTTCTTT
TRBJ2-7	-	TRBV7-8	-	CATAEGSLVNEQYF	TGTGCCACCGCCGAGGGCAGCTTGGTGAACGAGCAGTACTTC
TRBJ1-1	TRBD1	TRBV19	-	CASSIGTGGTEAFF	TGTGCCAGTAGTATAGGGACAGGGGGCACTGAAGCTTTCTTT
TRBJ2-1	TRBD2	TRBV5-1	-	CASSSGTSGGAVNEQFF	TGCGCCAGCAGCTCCGGGACTAGCGGGGGGGCGGTGAATGAGCAGTTCTTC
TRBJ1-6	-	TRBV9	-	CASSSDSYNSPLHF	TGTGCCAGCAGCTCCGACAGTTATAATTCACCCCTCCACTTT
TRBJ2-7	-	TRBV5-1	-	CASSTGTDGLYEQYF	TGCGCCAGCAGCACTGGGACTGACGGATTGTACGAGCAGTACTTC
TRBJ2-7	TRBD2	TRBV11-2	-	CASSLEGSGAREQYF	TGTGCCAGCAGCTTAGAGGGTAGCGGGGCGAGGGAGCAGTACTTC